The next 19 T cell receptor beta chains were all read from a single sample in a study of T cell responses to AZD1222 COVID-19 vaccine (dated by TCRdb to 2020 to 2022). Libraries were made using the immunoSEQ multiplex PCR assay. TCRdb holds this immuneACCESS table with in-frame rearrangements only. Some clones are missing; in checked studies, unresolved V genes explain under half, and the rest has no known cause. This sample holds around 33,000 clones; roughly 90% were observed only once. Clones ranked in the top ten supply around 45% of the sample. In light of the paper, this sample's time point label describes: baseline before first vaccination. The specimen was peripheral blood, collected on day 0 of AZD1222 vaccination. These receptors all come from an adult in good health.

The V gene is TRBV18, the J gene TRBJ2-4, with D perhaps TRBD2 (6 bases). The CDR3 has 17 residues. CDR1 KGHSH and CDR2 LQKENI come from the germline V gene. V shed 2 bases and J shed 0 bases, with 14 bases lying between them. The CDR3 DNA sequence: TGTGCCAGCTCACCATCTCCGGGAGCTCTAGCCAAAAACATTCAGTACTTC. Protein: CASSPSPGALAKNIQYF.

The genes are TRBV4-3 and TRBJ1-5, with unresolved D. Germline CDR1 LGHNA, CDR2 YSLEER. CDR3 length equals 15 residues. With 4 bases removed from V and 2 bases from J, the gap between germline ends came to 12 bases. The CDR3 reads CASSREHGGNQPQHF. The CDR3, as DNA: TGCGCCAGCAGCCGGGAACATGGGGGCAATCAGCCCCAGCATTTT.

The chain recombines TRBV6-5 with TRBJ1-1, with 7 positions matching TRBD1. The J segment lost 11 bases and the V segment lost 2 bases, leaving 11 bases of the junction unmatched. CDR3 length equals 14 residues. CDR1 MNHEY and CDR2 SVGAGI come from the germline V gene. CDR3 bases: TGTGCCAGCAGTTACACGAGGGGGCGGGTGGAGGCTTTCTTT. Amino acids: CASSYTRGRVEAFF.

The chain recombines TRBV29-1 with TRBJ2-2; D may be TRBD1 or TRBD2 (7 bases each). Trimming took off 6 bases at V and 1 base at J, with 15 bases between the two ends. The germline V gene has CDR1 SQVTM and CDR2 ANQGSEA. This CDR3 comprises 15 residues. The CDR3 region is CSVGRGTENTGELFF. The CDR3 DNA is TGCAGCGTGGGGCGGGGGACAGAGAACACCGGGGAGCTGTTTTTT.

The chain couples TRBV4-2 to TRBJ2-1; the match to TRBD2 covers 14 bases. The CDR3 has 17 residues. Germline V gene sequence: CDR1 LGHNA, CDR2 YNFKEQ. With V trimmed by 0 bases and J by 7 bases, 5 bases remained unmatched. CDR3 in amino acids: CASSQDQTSGGDNEQFF. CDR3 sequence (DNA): TGTGCCAGCAGCCAAGATCAGACTAGCGGGGGGGATAATGAGCAGTTCTTC.

In nucleotides, the CDR3 is TGTGCCAGCAGCCCGATAGCGGGGGGTGAGACCCAGTACTTC. This sequence encodes CASSPIAGGETQYF. The rearrangement uses TRBV7-2 and TRBJ2-5; 10 bases agree with TRBD2. The CDR3 consists of 14 residues. CDR1 is SGHTA and CDR2 is FQGNSA in the germline V gene. Trimming at V came to 5 bases and at J to 5 bases, leaving 5 bases not matched to a gene.

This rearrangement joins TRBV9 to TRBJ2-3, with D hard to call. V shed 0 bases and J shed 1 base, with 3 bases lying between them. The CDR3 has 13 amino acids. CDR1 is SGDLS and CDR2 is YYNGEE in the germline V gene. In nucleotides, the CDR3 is TGTGCCAGCAGCGTAGGGGGCACAGATACGCAGTATTTT. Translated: CASSVGGTDTQYF.

The CDR3 sequence: CASSTRGEDQPQHF. The DNA for the CDR3 is TGTGCCAGTAGTACAAGAGGGGAGGACCAGCCCCAGCATTTT. This chain joins TRBV19 and TRBJ1-5, with D tentatively TRBD1 (5 bases). The V gene lost 4 bases and the J gene lost 7 bases, with 14 bases spanning the gap. The length of the CDR3 is 14 residues. Per the germline V gene, CDR1 is LNHDA and CDR2 is SQIVND (reference sequence). The full variable domain, completed using reference TRBV19 and TRBJ1-5, is DGGITQSPKYLFRKEGQNVTLSCEQNLNHDAMYWYRQDPGQGLRLIYYSQIVNDFQKGDIAEGYSVSREKKESFPLTVTSAQKNPTAFYLCASSTRGEDQPQHFGDGTRLSIL.

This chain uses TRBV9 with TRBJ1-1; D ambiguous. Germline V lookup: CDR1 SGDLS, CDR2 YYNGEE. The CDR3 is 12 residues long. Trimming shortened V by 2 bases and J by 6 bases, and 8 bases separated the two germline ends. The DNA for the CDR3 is TGTGCCAGCAGCGTTGGTTTCTCTGAAGCTTTCTTT. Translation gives CASSVGFSEAFF.

DNA for the CDR3: TGTGCCAGCAGCGGGGACGGAGCTAATCAGCCCCAGCATTTT. Its protein product is CASSGDGANQPQHF. V is TRBV6-5 and J is TRBJ1-5; a weak D match, TRBD1 (5 bases). Germline CDR1 reads MNHEY; CDR2 reads SVGAGI. Trimming stripped 6 bases from V and 4 bases from J, with 13 bases between. The CDR3 contains 14 residues.

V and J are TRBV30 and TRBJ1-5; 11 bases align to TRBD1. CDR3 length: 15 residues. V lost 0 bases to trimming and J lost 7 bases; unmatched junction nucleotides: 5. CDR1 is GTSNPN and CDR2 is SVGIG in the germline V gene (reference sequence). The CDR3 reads CAWSVRTGGFQPQHF. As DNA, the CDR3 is TGTGCCTGGAGTGTACGGACAGGGGGCTTCCAGCCCCAGCATTTT.

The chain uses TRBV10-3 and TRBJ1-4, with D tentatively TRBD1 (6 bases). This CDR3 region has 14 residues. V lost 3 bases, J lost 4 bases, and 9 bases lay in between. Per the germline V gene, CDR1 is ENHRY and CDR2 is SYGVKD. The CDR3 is CAISEGGVNEKLFF. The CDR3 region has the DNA TGTGCCATCAGTGAAGGGGGTGTTAATGAAAAACTGTTTTTT.

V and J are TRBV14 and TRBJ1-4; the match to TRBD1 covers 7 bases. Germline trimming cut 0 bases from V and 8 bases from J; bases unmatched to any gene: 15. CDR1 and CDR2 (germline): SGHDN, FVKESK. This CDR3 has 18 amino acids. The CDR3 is CASSQDLGQSAAGEKLFF. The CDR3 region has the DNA TGTGCCAGCAGCCAAGATTTGGGACAGTCCGCGGCAGGGGAAAAACTGTTTTTT.

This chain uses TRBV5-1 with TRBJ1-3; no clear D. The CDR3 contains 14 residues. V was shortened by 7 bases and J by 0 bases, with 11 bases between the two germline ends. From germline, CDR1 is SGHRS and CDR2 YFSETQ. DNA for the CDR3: TGCGCCAGCGGCGAGGTCAACTCTGGAAACACCATATATTTT. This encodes CASGEVNSGNTIYF. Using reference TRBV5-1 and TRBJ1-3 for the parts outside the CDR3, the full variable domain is KAGVTQTPRYLIKTRGQQVTLSCSPISGHRSVSWYQQTPGQGLQFLFEYFSETQRNKGNFPGRFSGRQFSNSRSEMNVSTLELGDSALYLCASGEVNSGNTIYFGEGSWLTVV.

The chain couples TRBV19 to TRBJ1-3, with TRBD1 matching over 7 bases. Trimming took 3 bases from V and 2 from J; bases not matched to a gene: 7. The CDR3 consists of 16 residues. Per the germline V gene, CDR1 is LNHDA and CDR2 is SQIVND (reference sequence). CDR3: CASSIGQALTGNTIYF. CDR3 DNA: TGTGCCAGTAGTATTGGACAGGCCCTTACTGGAAACACCATATATTTT.

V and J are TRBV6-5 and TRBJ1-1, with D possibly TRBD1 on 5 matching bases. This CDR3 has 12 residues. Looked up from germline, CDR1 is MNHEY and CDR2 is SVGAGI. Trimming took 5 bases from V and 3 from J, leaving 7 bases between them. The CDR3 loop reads CASSKGHTEAFF. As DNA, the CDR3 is TGTGCCAGCAGTAAGGGACACACTGAAGCTTTCTTT.

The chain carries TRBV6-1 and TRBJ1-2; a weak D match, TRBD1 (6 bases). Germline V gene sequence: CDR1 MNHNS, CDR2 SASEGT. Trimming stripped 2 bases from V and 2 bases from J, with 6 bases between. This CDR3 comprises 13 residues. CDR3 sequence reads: CASSETGNYGYTF. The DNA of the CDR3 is TGTGCCAGCAGTGAAACAGGGAACTATGGCTACACCTTC.

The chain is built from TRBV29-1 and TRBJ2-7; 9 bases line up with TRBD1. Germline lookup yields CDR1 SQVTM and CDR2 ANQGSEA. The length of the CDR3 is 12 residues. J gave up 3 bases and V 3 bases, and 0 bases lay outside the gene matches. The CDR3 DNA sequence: TGCAGCGTTGAGACAGGGGGCTACGAGCAGTACTTC. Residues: CSVETGGYEQYF.

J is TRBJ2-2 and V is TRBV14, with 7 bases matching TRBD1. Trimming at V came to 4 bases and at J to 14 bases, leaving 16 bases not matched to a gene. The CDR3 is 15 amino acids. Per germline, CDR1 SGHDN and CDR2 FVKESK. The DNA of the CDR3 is TGTGCCAGCAGCCTGCGTAACCCGGGACAGACTATTCTGTTTTTT. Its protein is CASSLRNPGQTILFF.